The present entry profiles one T cell receptor beta chain with its context. Its antigen is unidentified. This sample was included in a study of CD8 T cells in ankylosing spondylitis. Study-level results: Several highly homologous variants formed a TCR beta motif that appeared characteristic of ankylosing spondylitis blood.

MiXCR, applied by TCRdb to the 5' RACE reads, yields one record per CDR3 protein. The sample has about 240,000 distinct CDR3 sequences, 8.6% seen once. With 9 bases removed from V and 7 bases from J, the gap between germline ends came to 16 bases. Germline V CDR1 and CDR2: MNHNS, SASEGT. There are 13 residues in the CDR3. This TCR was recovered from a male donor with ankylosing spondylitis or in good health (not recorded which). Sequences were obtained from blood, either unsorted or a sorted T cell fraction (not recorded which). The chain recombines TRBV6-1 with TRBJ2-1; D assignment may be TRBD1 or TRBD2 (6 bases each). DNA of the CDR3: TGTGCCAGTATGCCGGGGGCCGGGAATGAGCAGTTCTTC. Translating it yields CASMPGAGNEQFF.